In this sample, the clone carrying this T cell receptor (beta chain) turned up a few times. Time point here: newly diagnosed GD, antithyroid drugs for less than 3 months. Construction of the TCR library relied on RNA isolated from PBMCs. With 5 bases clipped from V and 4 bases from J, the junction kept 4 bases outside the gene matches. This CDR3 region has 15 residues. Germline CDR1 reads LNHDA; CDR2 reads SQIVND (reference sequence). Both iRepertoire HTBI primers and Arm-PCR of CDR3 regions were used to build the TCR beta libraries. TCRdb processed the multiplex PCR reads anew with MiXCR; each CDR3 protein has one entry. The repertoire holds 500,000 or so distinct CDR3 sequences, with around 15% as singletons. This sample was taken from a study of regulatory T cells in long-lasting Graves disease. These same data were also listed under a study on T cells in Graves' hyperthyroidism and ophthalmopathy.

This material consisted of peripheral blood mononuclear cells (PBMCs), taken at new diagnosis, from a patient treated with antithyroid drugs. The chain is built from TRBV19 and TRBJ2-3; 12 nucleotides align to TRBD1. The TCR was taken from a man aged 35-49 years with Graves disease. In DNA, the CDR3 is TGTGCCAGTAGTCACGGGACAGGGGGCGCAGATACGCAGTATTTT. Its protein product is CASSHGTGGADTQYF.